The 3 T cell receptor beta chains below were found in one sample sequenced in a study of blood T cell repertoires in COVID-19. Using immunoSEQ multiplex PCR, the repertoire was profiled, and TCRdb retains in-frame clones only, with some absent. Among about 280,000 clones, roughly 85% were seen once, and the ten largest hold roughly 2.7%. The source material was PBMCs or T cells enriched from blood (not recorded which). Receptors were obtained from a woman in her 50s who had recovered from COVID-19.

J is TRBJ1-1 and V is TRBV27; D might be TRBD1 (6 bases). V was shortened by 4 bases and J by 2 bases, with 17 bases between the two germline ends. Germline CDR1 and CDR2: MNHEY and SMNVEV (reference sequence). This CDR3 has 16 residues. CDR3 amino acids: CASSSPPGRGNTEAFF. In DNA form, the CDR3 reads TGTGCCAGCAGTTCTCCCCCTGGCAGGGGAAACACTGAAGCTTTCTTT.

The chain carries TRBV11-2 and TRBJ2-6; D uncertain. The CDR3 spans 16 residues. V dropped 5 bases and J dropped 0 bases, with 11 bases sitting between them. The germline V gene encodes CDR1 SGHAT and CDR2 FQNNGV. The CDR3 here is CASSALTVSGANVLTF. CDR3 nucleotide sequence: TGTGCCAGCAGCGCTCTAACAGTCTCTGGGGCCAACGTCCTGACTTTC. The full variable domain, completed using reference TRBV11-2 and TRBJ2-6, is EAGVAQSPRYKIIEKRQSVAFWCNPISGHATLYWYQQILGQGPKLLIQFQNNGVVDDSQLPKDRFSAERLKGVDSTLKIQPAKLEDSAVYLCASSALTVSGANVLTFGAGSRLTVL.

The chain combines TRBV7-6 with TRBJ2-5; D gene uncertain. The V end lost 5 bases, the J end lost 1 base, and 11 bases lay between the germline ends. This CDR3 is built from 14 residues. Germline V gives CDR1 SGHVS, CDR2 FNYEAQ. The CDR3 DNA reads TGTGCCAGCAGCCAACAAGACATCCAAGAGACCCAGTACTTC. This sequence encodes CASSQQDIQETQYF.